The 15 T cell receptor beta chains below all came from one sample that was sequenced in a study of cytomegalovirus exposure and HLA in healthy donors. Amplification used 60 Vbeta primers and 13 Jbeta primers. Only in-frame clones appear in the TCRdb table, and some are missing; sequencing was by immunoSEQ multiplex PCR. Among roughly 150,000 clones listed, about 85% were seen once. The sequenced material came from PBMCs. The receptor set was obtained from a man aged 45-65 years in good health and CMV-seropositive.

This rearrangement joins TRBV27 to TRBJ2-7, with 9 nucleotides matching TRBD2. Germline trimming cut 3 bases from V and 3 bases from J; bases unmatched to any gene: 12. The CDR3 covers 17 residues. Germline CDR1 reads MNHEY; CDR2 reads SMNVEV (reference sequence). Here the CDR3 DNA reads TGTGCCAGCAGTTTCTCGGGACTAGCTTTCTCCCTCTACGAGCAGTACTTC. It yields the protein CASSFSGLAFSLYEQYF.

V is TRBV5-5 and J is TRBJ1-1; possible D gene TRBD1, 5 bases. CDR3 size: 17 residues. CDR1 is SGHKS, CDR2 YYEKEE, per germline (reference sequence). Trimming cost V 0 bases and J 0 bases, with 15 bases left between them. The CDR3 DNA sequence: TGTGCCAGCAGCTTGGGGGTGACAGCCGCTATGAACACTGAAGCTTTCTTT. Encoded protein: CASSLGVTAAMNTEAFF.

This sequence joins TRBV9 and TRBJ2-7; D is ambiguous. The CDR3 has 15 residues. The germline CDR1 and CDR2 sequences are SGDLS and YYNGEE. V dropped 0 bases and J dropped 1 base, with 11 bases sitting between them. This chain's CDR3 is CASSVAAENSYEQYF. The CDR3 coding sequence is TGTGCCAGCAGCGTAGCGGCGGAGAATTCCTACGAGCAGTACTTC.

The chain recombines TRBV5-6 with TRBJ1-2; no clear D. The CDR3 loop spans 14 amino acids. The germline V gene has CDR1 SGHDT and CDR2 YYEEEE. V lost 4 bases, J lost 4 bases, and 14 bases lay in between. This CDR3 is CASSPPHLVYGYTF. CDR3 nucleotides: TGTGCCAGCAGCCCGCCCCATTTAGTCTATGGCTACACCTTC.

The chain links TRBV7-8 to TRBJ1-5; 8 bases match TRBD1. Germline CDR1 reads SGHVS; CDR2 reads FQNEAQ. The CDR3 has 14 amino acids. The ends lost 4 bases at V and 5 bases at J; junction bases unmatched: 4. CDR3 sequence (DNA): TGTGCCAGCAGCTCGGACAGGGTATATCAGCCCCAGCATTTT. Its translation: CASSSDRVYQPQHF.

The rearrangement uses TRBV30 and TRBJ2-7; D possibly corresponds to TRBD1 (6 bases). V was shortened by 4 bases and J by 1 base, with 17 bases between the two germline ends. This CDR3 contains 15 residues. Germline-derived CDR1 and CDR2 are GTSNPN and SVGIG (reference sequence). The CDR3 DNA sequence: TGTGCCTGGATTGGCAGGGGTGCACCTTCCTACGAGCAGTACTTC. Amino acids: CAWIGRGAPSYEQYF. The full variable domain, rest sourced from reference TRBV30 and TRBJ2-7, is SQTIHQWPATLVQPVGSPLSLECTVEGTSNPNLYWYRQAAGRGLQLLFYSVGIGQISSEVPQNLSASRPQDRQFILSSKKLLLSDSGFYLCAWIGRGAPSYEQYFGPGTRLTVT.

The V gene is TRBV27, the J gene TRBJ2-3; 7 bases line up with TRBD2. CDR1 and CDR2 from the germline V gene are MNHEY and SMNVEV (reference sequence). The CDR3 contains 14 residues. J was trimmed by 0 bases and V by 6 bases; bases with no gene match: 3. CDR3 nucleotides: TGTGCCAGCAGCTTTAGCGGGAGCACAGATACGCAGTATTTT. This gives the protein CASSFSGSTDTQYF.

J is TRBJ1-4 and V is TRBV28; TRBD1 matches at 9 bases. V shed 4 bases and J 9 bases; nucleotides not matched to a gene: 9. The germline V gene encodes CDR1 MDHEN and CDR2 SYDVKM. The CDR3 runs 15 residues. The CDR3 region is CASSSTGQGTQKLFF. In nucleotides, the CDR3 is TGTGCCAGCAGTTCCACCGGACAGGGGACGCAAAAACTGTTTTTT.

This chain joins TRBV28 and TRBJ1-5; the match to TRBD1 covers 10 bases. From germline, CDR1 is MDHEN and CDR2 SYDVKM. Trimming at V came to 5 bases and at J to 9 bases, leaving 7 bases not matched to a gene. The CDR3 totals 14 residues. CDR3 loop: CASSPGQGGGPQHF. DNA for the CDR3: TGTGCCAGCAGTCCTGGACAGGGGGGAGGGCCCCAGCATTTT.

This sequence joins TRBV5-1 and TRBJ2-3, with TRBD2 as a possible D gene (6 bases). The ends were cut back, 0 bases at V and 3 bases at J, with 17 bases in the middle. In germline, CDR1 is SGHRS, CDR2 YFSETQ. The CDR3 is made up of 17 amino acids. In DNA, the CDR3 is TGCGCCAGCAGCTTGGGGGCTAGCGCCGGCGGAACAGATACGCAGTATTTT. This translates into CASSLGASAGGTDTQYF.

This clone was detected once. The CDR3 DNA is TGTGCCAGCAGTGAAGCGTCCATCGGAGCGGGGGGATTGGTAGTGTTTTTT. The encoded protein is CASSEASIGAGGLVVFF. The gene calls are TRBV6-1 and TRBJ2-2, with 9 bases identical to TRBD2. From germline, CDR1 is MNHNS and CDR2 SASEGT. Trimming at V came to 0 bases and at J to 15 bases, leaving 17 bases not matched to a gene. This CDR3 contains 17 residues.

This chain joins TRBV7-8 and TRBJ1-3, with 7 bases identical to TRBD1. After removal of 1 base from V and 8 bases from J, the junction contained 2 bases not matched to a gene. The CDR3 consists of 13 residues. Germline V gene lookup returns CDR1 SGHVS and CDR2 FQNEAQ. The DNA of the CDR3 is TGTGCCAGCAGCTTAGACAGGGGCCACACCATATATTTT. It encodes CASSLDRGHTIYF.

The chain uses TRBV18 and TRBJ1-1, with TRBD1 identical over 7 bases. CDR1 and CDR2 (germline): KGHSH, LQKENI. This CDR3 region has 16 residues. The V gene end was trimmed by 2 bases and the J gene end by 5 bases; junction bases not matched to a gene: 11. The CDR3 loop is CASSPSRTGGGTEAFF. DNA for the CDR3: TGTGCCAGCTCACCAAGCCGGACAGGTGGTGGGACTGAAGCTTTCTTT.

This clone was detected only a few times. The V call is TRBV30, the J call TRBJ2-3; D uncertain. This CDR3 region has 14 residues. The germline V gene encodes CDR1 GTSNPN and CDR2 SVGIG (reference sequence). Trimming took 2 bases from V and 2 from J, leaving 11 bases between them. The CDR3 DNA follows: TGTGCCTGGAGTCCCCCCCCCTACACAGATACGCAGTATTTT. This encodes CAWSPPPYTDTQYF.

The chain has TRBV19 and TRBJ1-1; TRBD1 might be the D (6 bases). The CDR3 has 14 amino acids. V shed 6 bases and J shed 1 base, with 12 bases lying between them. CDR1 LNHDA and CDR2 SQIVND come from the germline V gene (reference sequence). The CDR3 region has the DNA TGTGCCAGTAGCGCTGGACAGAAGAACACTGAAGCTTTCTTT. Protein sequence: CASSAGQKNTEAFF.